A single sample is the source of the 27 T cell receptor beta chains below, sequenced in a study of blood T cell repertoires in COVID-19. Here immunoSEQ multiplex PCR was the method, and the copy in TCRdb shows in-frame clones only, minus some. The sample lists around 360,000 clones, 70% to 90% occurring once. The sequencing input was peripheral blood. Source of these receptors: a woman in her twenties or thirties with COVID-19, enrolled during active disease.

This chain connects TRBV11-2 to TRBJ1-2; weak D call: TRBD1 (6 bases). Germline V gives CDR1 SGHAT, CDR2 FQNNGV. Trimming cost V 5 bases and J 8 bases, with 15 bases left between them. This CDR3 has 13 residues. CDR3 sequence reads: CASSDTWGQGYTF. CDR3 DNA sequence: TGTGCCAGCAGCGATACCTGGGGACAAGGCTACACCTTC.

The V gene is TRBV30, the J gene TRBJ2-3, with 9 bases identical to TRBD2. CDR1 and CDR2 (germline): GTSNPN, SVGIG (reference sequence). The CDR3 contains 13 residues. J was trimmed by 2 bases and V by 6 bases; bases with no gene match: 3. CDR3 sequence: CACSGSHTDTQYF. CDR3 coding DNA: TGTGCCTGTAGCGGGAGTCACACAGATACGCAGTATTTT.

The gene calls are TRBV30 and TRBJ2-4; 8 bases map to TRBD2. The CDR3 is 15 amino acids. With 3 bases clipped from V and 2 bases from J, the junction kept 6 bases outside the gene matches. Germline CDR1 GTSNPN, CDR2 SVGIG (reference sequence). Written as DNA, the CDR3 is TGTGCCTGGAGGGGAGCGGGAGAGCCCAAAAACATTCAGTACTTC. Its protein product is CAWRGAGEPKNIQYF. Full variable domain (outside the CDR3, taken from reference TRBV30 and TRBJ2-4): SQTIHQWPATLVQPVGSPLSLECTVEGTSNPNLYWYRQAAGRGLQLLFYSVGIGQISSEVPQNLSASRPQDRQFILSSKKLLLSDSGFYLCAWRGAGEPKNIQYFGAGTRLSVL.

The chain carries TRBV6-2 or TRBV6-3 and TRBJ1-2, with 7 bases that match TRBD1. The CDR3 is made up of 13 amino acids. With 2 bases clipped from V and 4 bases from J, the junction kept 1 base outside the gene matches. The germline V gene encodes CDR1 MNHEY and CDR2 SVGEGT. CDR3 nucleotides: TGTGCCAGCAGTTACGAGGGGGCCTATGGCTACACCTTC. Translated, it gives CASSYEGAYGYTF.

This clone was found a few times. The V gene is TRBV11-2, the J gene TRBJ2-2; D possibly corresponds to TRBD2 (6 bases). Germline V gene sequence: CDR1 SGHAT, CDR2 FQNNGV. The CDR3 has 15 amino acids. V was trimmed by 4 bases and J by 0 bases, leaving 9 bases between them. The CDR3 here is CASSSRGSNTGELFF. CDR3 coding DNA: TGTGCCAGCAGCTCGCGGGGATCGAACACCGGGGAGCTGTTTTTT. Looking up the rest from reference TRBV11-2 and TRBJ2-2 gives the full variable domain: EAGVAQSPRYKIIEKRQSVAFWCNPISGHATLYWYQQILGQGPKLLIQFQNNGVVDDSQLPKDRFSAERLKGVDSTLKIQPAKLEDSAVYLCASSSRGSNTGELFFGEGSRLTVL.

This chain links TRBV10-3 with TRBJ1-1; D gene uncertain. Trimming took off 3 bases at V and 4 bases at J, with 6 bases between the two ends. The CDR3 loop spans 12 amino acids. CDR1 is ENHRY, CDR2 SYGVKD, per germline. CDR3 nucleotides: TGTGCCATCAGTGACCTTGTCACTGAAGCTTTCTTT. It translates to CAISDLVTEAFF.

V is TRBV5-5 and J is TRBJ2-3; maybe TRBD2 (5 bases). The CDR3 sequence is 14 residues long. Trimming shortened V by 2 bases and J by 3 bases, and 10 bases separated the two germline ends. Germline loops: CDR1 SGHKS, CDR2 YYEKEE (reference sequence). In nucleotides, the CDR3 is TGTGCCAGCAGCTTTAGAGGGAGTACAGATACGCAGTATTTT. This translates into CASSFRGSTDTQYF.

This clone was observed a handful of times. This CDR3 is CASSLGTGGSSPLHF. The CDR3 DNA reads TGCGCCAGCAGCTTGGGGACAGGGGGTTCCTCACCCCTCCACTTT. The chain carries TRBV5-1 and TRBJ1-6; 10 nucleotides align to TRBD1. Germline V gene data show CDR1 as SGHRS and CDR2 as YFSETQ. This CDR3 region has 15 residues. V lost 0 bases, J lost 10 bases, and 4 bases stayed unmatched. Variable domain in full (rest from reference TRBV5-1 and TRBJ1-6): KAGVTQTPRYLIKTRGQQVTLSCSPISGHRSVSWYQQTPGQGLQFLFEYFSETQRNKGNFPGRFSGRQFSNSRSEMNVSTLELGDSALYLCASSLGTGGSSPLHFGNGTRLTVT.

The CDR3 loop reads CASRAQLGPGDEQFF. The DNA for the CDR3 is TGTGCCAGCAGAGCCCAACTAGGTCCTGGGGATGAGCAGTTCTTC. V gene TRBV6-5 combines with J gene TRBJ2-1, with D perhaps matching TRBD2 (5 bases). CDR3 size: 15 residues. V dropped 6 bases and J dropped 8 bases, with 20 bases sitting between them. Germline values: CDR1 MNHEY, CDR2 SVGAGI.

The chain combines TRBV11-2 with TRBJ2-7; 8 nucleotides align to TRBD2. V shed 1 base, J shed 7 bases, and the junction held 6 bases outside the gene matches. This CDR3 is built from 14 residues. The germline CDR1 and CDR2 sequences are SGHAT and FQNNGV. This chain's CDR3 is CASSLVGGLGEQYF. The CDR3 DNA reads TGTGCCAGCAGCTTAGTAGGGGGACTAGGGGAGCAGTACTTC. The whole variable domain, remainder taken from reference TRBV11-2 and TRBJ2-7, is EAGVAQSPRYKIIEKRQSVAFWCNPISGHATLYWYQQILGQGPKLLIQFQNNGVVDDSQLPKDRFSAERLKGVDSTLKIQPAKLEDSAVYLCASSLVGGLGEQYFGPGTRLTVT.

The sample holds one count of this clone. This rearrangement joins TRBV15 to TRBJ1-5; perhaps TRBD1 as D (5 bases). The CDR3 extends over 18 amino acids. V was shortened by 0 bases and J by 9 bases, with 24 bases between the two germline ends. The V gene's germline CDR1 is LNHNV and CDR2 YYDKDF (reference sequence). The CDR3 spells CATSRDLEGVTGLLPQHF. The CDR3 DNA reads TGTGCCACCAGCAGAGATCTGGAAGGGGTCACTGGGTTATTGCCCCAGCATTTT.

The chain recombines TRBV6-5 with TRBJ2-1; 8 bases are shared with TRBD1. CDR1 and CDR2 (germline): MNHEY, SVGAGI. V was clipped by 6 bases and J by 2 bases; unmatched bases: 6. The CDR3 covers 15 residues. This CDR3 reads CASRSDRGPYNEQFF. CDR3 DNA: TGTGCCAGCAGATCCGACAGGGGACCCTACAATGAGCAGTTCTTC.

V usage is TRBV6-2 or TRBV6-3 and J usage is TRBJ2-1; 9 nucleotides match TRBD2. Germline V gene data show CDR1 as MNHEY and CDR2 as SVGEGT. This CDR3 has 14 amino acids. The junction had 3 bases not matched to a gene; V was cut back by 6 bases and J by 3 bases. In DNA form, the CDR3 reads TGTGCCAGCAGCTCTAGCGGGATCTACAATGAGCAGTTCTTC. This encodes CASSSSGIYNEQFF.

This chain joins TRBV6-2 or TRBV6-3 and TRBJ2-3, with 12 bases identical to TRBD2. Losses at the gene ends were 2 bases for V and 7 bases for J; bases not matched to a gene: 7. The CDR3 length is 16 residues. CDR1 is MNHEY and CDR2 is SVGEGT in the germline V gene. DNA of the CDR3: TGTGCCAGCAGTTACCCTAGCGGGAGGGCGGCGAATACGCAGTATTTT. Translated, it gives CASSYPSGRAANTQYF.

The CDR3 reads CASSYDRGETQYF. CDR3 bases: TGTGCCAGCAGCTATGACAGGGGGGAGACCCAGTACTTC. The chain uses TRBV5-5 and TRBJ2-5; 9 nucleotides align to TRBD1. J was trimmed by 5 bases and V by 3 bases; bases with no gene match: 2. This CDR3 spans 13 amino acids. Germline lookup yields CDR1 SGHKS and CDR2 YYEKEE (reference sequence).

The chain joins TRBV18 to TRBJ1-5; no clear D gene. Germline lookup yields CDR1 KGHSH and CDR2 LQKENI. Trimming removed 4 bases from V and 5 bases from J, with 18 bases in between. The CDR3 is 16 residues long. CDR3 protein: CASSRMEETFYQPQHF. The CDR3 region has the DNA TGTGCCAGCTCACGAATGGAGGAGACCTTCTATCAGCCCCAGCATTTT.

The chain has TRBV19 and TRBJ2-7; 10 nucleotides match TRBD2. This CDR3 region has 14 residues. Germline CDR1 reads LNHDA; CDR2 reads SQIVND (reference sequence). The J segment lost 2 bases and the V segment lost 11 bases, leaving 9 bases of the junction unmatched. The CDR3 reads CALSPSGSTYEQYF. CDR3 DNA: TGTGCCCTCAGTCCTAGCGGGAGCACCTACGAGCAGTACTTC.

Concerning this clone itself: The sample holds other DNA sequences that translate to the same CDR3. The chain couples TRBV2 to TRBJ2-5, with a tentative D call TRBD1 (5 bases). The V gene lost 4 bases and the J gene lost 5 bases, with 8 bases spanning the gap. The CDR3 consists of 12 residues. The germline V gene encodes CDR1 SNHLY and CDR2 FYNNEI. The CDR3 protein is CASSVRGETQYF. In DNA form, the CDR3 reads TGTGCCAGCAGTGTTAGGGGTGAGACCCAGTACTTC.

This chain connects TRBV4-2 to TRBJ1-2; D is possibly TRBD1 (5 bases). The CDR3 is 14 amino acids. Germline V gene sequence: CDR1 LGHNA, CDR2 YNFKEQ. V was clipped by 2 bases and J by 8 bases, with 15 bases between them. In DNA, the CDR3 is TGTGCCAGCAGCCAACTGGGGGGGGTGGAAGGCTACACCTTC. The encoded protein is CASSQLGGVEGYTF.

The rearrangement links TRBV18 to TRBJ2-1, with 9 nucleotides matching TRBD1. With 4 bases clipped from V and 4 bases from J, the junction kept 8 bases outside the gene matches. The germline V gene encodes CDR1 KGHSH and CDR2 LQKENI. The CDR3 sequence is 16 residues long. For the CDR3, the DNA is TGTGCCAGCTCACTAACCGGGACAGGGTTATACAATGAGCAGTTCTTC. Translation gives CASSLTGTGLYNEQFF.

The CDR3 loop is CASRGRDRVKDTQYF. DNA of the CDR3: TGTGCCAGCAGGGGGCGGGACAGGGTGAAAGATACGCAGTATTTT. This sequence joins TRBV6-5 and TRBJ2-3; 9 nucleotides align to TRBD1. Germline loops: CDR1 MNHEY, CDR2 SVGAGI. Losses at the gene ends were 6 bases for V and 5 bases for J; bases not matched to a gene: 9. This CDR3 has 15 amino acids.

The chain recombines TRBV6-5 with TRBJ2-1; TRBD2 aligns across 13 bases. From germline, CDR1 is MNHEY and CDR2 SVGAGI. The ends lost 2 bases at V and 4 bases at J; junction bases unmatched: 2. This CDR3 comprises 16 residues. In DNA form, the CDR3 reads TGTGCCAGCAGTTACCTACTAGCGGGAGGGTACAATGAGCAGTTCTTC. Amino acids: CASSYLLAGGYNEQFF.

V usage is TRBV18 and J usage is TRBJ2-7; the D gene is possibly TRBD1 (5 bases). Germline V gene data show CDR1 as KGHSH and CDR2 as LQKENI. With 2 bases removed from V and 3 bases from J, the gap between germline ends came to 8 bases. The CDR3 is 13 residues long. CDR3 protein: CASSPATVYEQYF. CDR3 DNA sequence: TGTGCCAGCTCACCAGCGACAGTCTACGAGCAGTACTTC.

The CDR3 reads CASSQEGQSNTGELFF. The CDR3 bases are TGCGCCAGCAGCCAAGAAGGACAGTCCAACACCGGGGAGCTGTTTTTT. This sequence joins TRBV4-1 and TRBJ2-2; a weak D match, TRBD1 (6 bases). CDR3 length: 16 amino acids. The V gene lost 0 bases and the J gene lost 2 bases, with 10 bases spanning the gap. Germline V gene sequence: CDR1 MGHRA, CDR2 YSYEKL.

The CDR3 region has the DNA TGCGCCAGCAGCCAAGATCGACTAGGGGAAAGGGAGCTGTTTTTT. This sequence encodes CASSQDRLGERELFF. The rearrangement links TRBV4-1 to TRBJ2-2; possibly TRBD2 for D (6 bases). This CDR3 region has 15 residues. Deletions cut 0 bases from V and 9 bases from J, with 14 bases between. Germline CDR1 and CDR2: MGHRA and YSYEKL.

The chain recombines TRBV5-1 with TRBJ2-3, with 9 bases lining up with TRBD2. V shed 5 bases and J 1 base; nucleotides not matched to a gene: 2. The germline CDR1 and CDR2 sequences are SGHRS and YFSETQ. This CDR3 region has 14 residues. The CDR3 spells CASRLAGRTDTQYF. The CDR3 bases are TGCGCCAGCAGGCTAGCGGGACGCACAGATACGCAGTATTTT.

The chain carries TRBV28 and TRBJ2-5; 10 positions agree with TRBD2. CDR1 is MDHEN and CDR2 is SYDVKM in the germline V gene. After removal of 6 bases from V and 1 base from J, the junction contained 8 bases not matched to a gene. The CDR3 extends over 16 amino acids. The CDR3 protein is CASRPLAGKPQETQYF. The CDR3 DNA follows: TGTGCCAGCAGGCCACTAGCGGGGAAGCCCCAAGAGACCCAGTACTTC.